Listed here are 7 T cell receptor beta chains from one sample, sequenced in a study of cytomegalovirus exposure and HLA in healthy donors. A multiplex PCR was run with 60 Vbeta primers and 13 Jbeta primers. Using immunoSEQ multiplex PCR, the repertoire was profiled, and TCRdb retains in-frame clones only, with some absent. The sample yields approximately 170,000 clones, under 80% seen once. Sequenced sample: PBMCs. These receptors were obtained from a female donor in good health and CMV-seronegative.

The gene calls are TRBV28 and TRBJ1-6; 8 bases line up with TRBD1. The junction had 4 bases not matched to a gene; V was cut back by 1 base and J by 5 bases. CDR1 is MDHEN and CDR2 is SYDVKM in the germline V gene. The CDR3 extends over 16 amino acids. The CDR3 region is CASSLLAGGNNSPLHF. For the CDR3, the DNA is TGTGCCAGCAGTTTATTAGCAGGGGGCAATAATTCACCCCTCCACTTT.

The J gene is TRBJ2-7, the V gene TRBV19; D perhaps matches TRBD1 (6 bases). Germline CDR1 reads LNHDA; CDR2 reads SQIVND (reference sequence). Trimming took off 1 base at V and 3 bases at J, with 13 bases between the two ends. The CDR3 runs 15 residues. The CDR3 bases are TGTGCCAGTAGTATAGGACAGGCTCGAAGCTACGAGCAGTACTTC. As protein: CASSIGQARSYEQYF. Complete variable domain (other parts from reference TRBV19 and TRBJ2-7): DGGITQSPKYLFRKEGQNVTLSCEQNLNHDAMYWYRQDPGQGLRLIYYSQIVNDFQKGDIAEGYSVSREKKESFPLTVTSAQKNPTAFYLCASSIGQARSYEQYFGPGTRLTVT.

The chain couples TRBV29-1 to TRBJ1-2; 9 bases are a match to TRBD1. V lost 1 base and J lost 4; bases outside the gene matches: 16. Germline V gene lookup returns CDR1 SQVTM and CDR2 ANQGSEA. The CDR3 runs 18 residues. Written as DNA, the CDR3 is TGCAGCGTTGAAGGGTTGACAGGGGGAACCGCCAGGCCCTATGGCTACACCTTC. This translates into CSVEGLTGGTARPYGYTF.

The V and J genes are TRBV9 and TRBJ2-7, with D perhaps TRBD2 (5 bases). Germline V gene sequence: CDR1 SGDLS, CDR2 YYNGEE. This CDR3 has 17 amino acids. V lost 3 bases to trimming and J lost 5 bases, with 24 bases between them. Here the CDR3 reads CASSAGLGGWVKDEQYF. As DNA, the CDR3 is TGTGCCAGCAGCGCCGGACTGGGTGGTTGGGTAAAGGACGAGCAGTACTTC. The full variable domain, completed using reference TRBV9 and TRBJ2-7, is DSGVTQTPKHLITATGQRVTLRCSPRSGDLSVYWYQQSLDQGLQFLIQYYNGEERAKGNILERFSAQQFPDLHSELNLSSLELGDSALYFCASSAGLGGWVKDEQYFGPGTRLTVT.

The rearrangement links TRBV7-8 to TRBJ2-3; 9 positions agree with TRBD1. The CDR3 covers 15 residues. V gave up 1 base and J gave up 9 bases; unmatched junction bases: 8. In germline, CDR1 is SGHVS, CDR2 FQNEAQ. The CDR3 region is CASSLEGQGLGTQYF. CDR3 nucleotide sequence: TGTGCCAGCAGCTTAGAGGGACAGGGTTTAGGAACGCAGTATTTT.

This clone was detected only a few times. The chain carries TRBV6-6 and TRBJ2-3; 8 bases map to TRBD2. V lost 6 bases and J lost 4; bases outside the gene matches: 6. Germline-derived CDR1 and CDR2 are MNHNY and SVGAGI (reference sequence). The CDR3 covers 14 residues. CDR3 protein: CASRGGGPSDTQYF. The CDR3 coding sequence is TGTGCCAGCAGGGGCGGGGGGCCCTCAGATACGCAGTATTTT.

The chain recombines TRBV28 with TRBJ2-6, with D hard to call. The CDR3 loop spans 15 amino acids. Trimming left V 6 bases short and J 0 bases short, with 9 bases between. CDR1 and CDR2 (germline): MDHEN, SYDVKM. CDR3 loop: CASRPQDSGANVLTF. The DNA of the CDR3 is TGTGCCAGCAGGCCCCAGGACTCTGGGGCCAACGTCCTGACTTTC.